These 29 T cell receptor beta chains came from one sample sequenced in a study of cytomegalovirus exposure and HLA in healthy donors. PCR employed 60 Vbeta and 13 Jbeta primers. Measured with immunoSEQ multiplex PCR; TCRdb has only the in-frame clones, and not every one. The repertoire includes around 150,000 clones, approximately 80% of them detected once, and roughly 6.5% sits in the top ten. The sample consisted of PBMCs. The receptors shown here come from a man aged 45 to 65 in good health and CMV-seropositive.

This chain links TRBV7-9 with TRBJ2-7; D not resolved. Looked up from germline, CDR1 is SEHNR and CDR2 is FQNEAQ (reference sequence). V was cut by 1 base and J by 6 bases, with 7 bases left in between. This CDR3 spans 12 amino acids. The CDR3 bases are TGTGCCAGCAGCTTAGAAACCAGCGAGCAGTACTTC. It is translated as CASSLETSEQYF.

This chain uses TRBV10-2 with TRBJ2-1; TRBD1 agrees at 7 bases. The CDR3 covers 14 residues. Germline V gene sequence: CDR1 WSHSY, CDR2 SAAADI. The V segment lost 6 bases and the J segment 8 bases; nucleotides outside the gene matches: 10. CDR3 residues: CASRPLPQGDEQFF. The CDR3, as DNA: TGCGCCAGCAGACCCCTTCCCCAGGGGGATGAGCAGTTCTTC.

The chain employs TRBV27 and TRBJ2-1; D is perhaps TRBD2 (5 bases). Per the germline V gene, CDR1 is MNHEY and CDR2 is SMNVEV (reference sequence). There are 14 residues in the CDR3. V was cut by 3 bases and J by 7 bases, with 13 bases left in between. The CDR3 here is CASSFGSPGNEQFF. The CDR3, as DNA: TGTGCCAGCAGTTTTGGTAGCCCGGGGAATGAGCAGTTCTTC.

The chain recombines TRBV5-1 with TRBJ1-1; D is unresolved. V shed 0 bases and J shed 2 bases, with 8 bases lying between them. The CDR3 loop spans 14 amino acids. CDR1 is SGHRS and CDR2 is YFSETQ in the germline V gene. The CDR3 DNA sequence: TGCGCCAGCAGCTTGGGTCTAGATAACACTGAAGCTTTCTTT. Translating it yields CASSLGLDNTEAFF.

The chain joins TRBV11-2 to TRBJ2-3; D unresolved. CDR1 is SGHAT, CDR2 FQNNGV, per germline. This CDR3 contains 14 residues. V was pared by 3 bases and J by 4 bases, with 11 bases between. CDR3: CASSFASGPDTQYF. In DNA form, the CDR3 reads TGTGCCAGCAGCTTCGCTTCTGGGCCAGATACGCAGTATTTT. Variable domain in full (rest from reference TRBV11-2 and TRBJ2-3): EAGVAQSPRYKIIEKRQSVAFWCNPISGHATLYWYQQILGQGPKLLIQFQNNGVVDDSQLPKDRFSAERLKGVDSTLKIQPAKLEDSAVYLCASSFASGPDTQYFGPGTRLTVL.

J is TRBJ1-2 and V is TRBV5-4; TRBD1 aligns across 7 bases. V dropped 4 bases and J dropped 0; count of bases not matched to a gene: 0. This CDR3 is built from 13 residues. Germline V gene lookup returns CDR1 SGHNT and CDR2 YYREEE (reference sequence). The chain's CDR3 is CASSTGANYGYTF. Here the CDR3 DNA reads TGTGCCAGCAGCACAGGGGCTAACTATGGCTACACCTTC.

This chain connects TRBV7-8 to TRBJ2-6; TRBD1 matches 8 bases. The CDR3 has 18 residues. Germline V gene data show CDR1 as SGHVS and CDR2 as FQNEAQ. After removal of 6 bases from V and 0 bases from J, the junction contained 10 bases not matched to a gene. The CDR3 bases are TGTGCCAGCAGGTCAGGGACAGGAGTACTCTCTGGGGCCAACGTCCTGACTTTC. It specifies CASRSGTGVLSGANVLTF.

V gene TRBV27 combines with J gene TRBJ2-7; D is possibly TRBD2 (7 bases). V was clipped by 6 bases and J by 0 bases, with 15 bases between them. Germline-derived CDR1 and CDR2 are MNHEY and SMNVEV (reference sequence). The CDR3 spans 15 residues. CDR3 nucleotide sequence: TGTGCCAGCAGGAAGTTGGGGGGGCCCTCCTACGAGCAGTACTTC. This gives the protein CASRKLGGPSYEQYF.

The chain is built from TRBV4-1 and TRBJ2-1; 7 bases fit TRBD2. Per germline, CDR1 MGHRA and CDR2 YSYEKL. This CDR3 comprises 16 residues. Unmatched junction bases numbered 7, after V lost 3 bases and J lost 2 bases. CDR3 nucleotide sequence: TGCGCCAGCAGCCACTCAGCGGGGACTACCTACAATGAGCAGTTCTTC. Protein sequence: CASSHSAGTTYNEQFF.

The rearrangement joins TRBV19 to TRBJ1-5; no clear D gene. This CDR3 comprises 14 residues. V lost 8 bases and J lost 7, with 18 bases in between. The germline CDR1 and CDR2 sequences are LNHDA and SQIVND (reference sequence). The CDR3: CASLGIGGGQPQHF. The CDR3 DNA reads TGTGCCAGTTTGGGAATAGGTGGAGGCCAGCCCCAGCATTTT. Together with reference TRBV19 and TRBJ1-5, the CDR3 gives the full variable domain: DGGITQSPKYLFRKEGQNVTLSCEQNLNHDAMYWYRQDPGQGLRLIYYSQIVNDFQKGDIAEGYSVSREKKESFPLTVTSAQKNPTAFYLCASLGIGGGQPQHFGDGTRLSIL.

The chain combines TRBV19 with TRBJ2-4, with D possibly TRBD1 on 5 matching bases. The CDR3 is 12 amino acids. CDR1 LNHDA and CDR2 SQIVND come from the germline V gene (reference sequence). The V and J ends lost 8 bases and 6 bases respectively, with 11 bases between them. CDR3 region: CASGADLNIQYF. CDR3 sequence (DNA): TGTGCCAGTGGGGCCGACCTAAACATTCAGTACTTC.

The V gene is TRBV15, the J gene TRBJ2-4; no definite D call. With 0 bases removed from V and 7 bases from J, the gap between germline ends came to 13 bases. Looked up from germline, CDR1 is LNHNV and CDR2 is YYDKDF (reference sequence). The CDR3 totals 15 residues. CDR3 DNA: TGTGCCACCAGCAGAGATCTGCAGGCAGGCAACATTCAGTACTTC. As protein: CATSRDLQAGNIQYF.

The CDR3 nucleotides read TGTGCCAGCAGTTTAAGGGGCAGGGAAGCTTTCTTT. Its translation: CASSLRGREAFF. The chain employs TRBV27 and TRBJ1-1; TRBD1 might be the D (5 bases). The CDR3 consists of 12 residues. Between the trimmed V and J ends, which lost 2 bases and 8 bases, there was a span of 9 bases. CDR1 and CDR2 (germline): MNHEY, SMNVEV (reference sequence).

Only one count was recorded for this clone. This rearrangement joins TRBV5-1 to TRBJ1-2; 12 positions match TRBD1. The V gene end was trimmed by 2 bases and the J gene end by 4 bases; junction bases not matched to a gene: 3. The CDR3 length is 15 residues. Germline CDR1 and CDR2: SGHRS and YFSETQ. In nucleotides, the CDR3 is TGCGCCAGCAGCTTAGGGACAGGGGGCCCCTATGGCTACACCTTC. Encoded protein: CASSLGTGGPYGYTF.

V is TRBV7-3 and J is TRBJ2-2, with 14 bases identical to TRBD2. Germline values: CDR1 SGHTA, CDR2 FQGTGA. The CDR3 is made up of 17 amino acids. V lost 0 bases, J lost 6 bases, and 3 bases stayed unmatched. CDR3 loop: CASSLTSGLAGAGELFF. The CDR3 nucleotides read TGTGCCAGCAGCTTAACCTCGGGACTAGCGGGGGCCGGGGAGCTGTTTTTT.

The chain employs TRBV5-1 and TRBJ2-5; D possibly corresponds to TRBD2 (5 bases). This CDR3 comprises 12 residues. The V gene's germline CDR1 is SGHRS and CDR2 YFSETQ. V gave up 1 base and J gave up 5 bases, with 6 bases separating them. CDR3: CASSLTGETQYF. The CDR3 region has the DNA TGCGCCAGCAGCTTGACGGGGGAGACCCAGTACTTC.

This chain links TRBV18 with TRBJ2-5, with a possible D match to TRBD2 (5 bases). V gave up 0 bases and J gave up 4 bases, with 15 bases separating them. Per germline, CDR1 KGHSH and CDR2 LQKENI. The CDR3 runs 16 residues. CDR3 sequence reads: CASSPPRTRVGETQYF. The CDR3 DNA follows: TGTGCCAGCTCACCACCGAGGACTCGGGTTGGAGAGACCCAGTACTTC.

This chain uses TRBV14 with TRBJ2-3; D possibly corresponds to TRBD2 (5 bases). This CDR3 has 12 residues. From germline, CDR1 is SGHDN and CDR2 FVKESK. Trimming removed 0 bases from V and 13 bases from J, with 11 bases in between. The CDR3 loop reads CASSQDGLSEYF. The CDR3 coding sequence is TGTGCCAGCAGCCAAGACGGACTCAGCGAGTATTTT.

This clone was detected only a few times. This rearrangement joins TRBV2 to TRBJ1-5; 8 nucleotides agree with TRBD1. With 7 bases clipped from V and 1 base from J, the junction kept 9 bases outside the gene matches. CDR1 and CDR2 (germline): SNHLY, FYNNEI. The CDR3 sequence is 16 residues long. The CDR3: CASTQDRVGSNQPQHF. Written as DNA, the CDR3 is TGTGCCAGCACGCAGGACAGGGTCGGGAGCAATCAGCCCCAGCATTTT.

The chain recombines TRBV27 with TRBJ1-1, with D possibly TRBD1 on 6 matching bases. Trimming shortened V by 3 bases and J by 6 bases, and 17 bases separated the two germline ends. This CDR3 is built from 15 residues. Germline CDR1 MNHEY, CDR2 SMNVEV (reference sequence). CDR3 in DNA: TGTGCCAGCAGTTTCTCCCGTTCTGGGGGCTCTGAAGCTTTCTTT. Translated: CASSFSRSGGSEAFF.

The chain has TRBV19 and TRBJ1-1; D remains unclear. CDR3 size: 12 residues. The germline CDR1 and CDR2 sequences are LNHDA and SQIVND (reference sequence). Trimming took off 4 bases at V and 4 bases at J, with 7 bases between the two ends. The CDR3 bases are TGTGCCAGTAGTACCGGGTTCACTGAAGCTTTCTTT. Its translation is CASSTGFTEAFF.

The V call is TRBV27, the J call TRBJ1-4; 10 nucleotides align to TRBD1. Germline V CDR1 and CDR2: MNHEY, SMNVEV (reference sequence). This CDR3 contains 15 residues. V lost 5 bases and J lost 8; bases outside the gene matches: 8. DNA for the CDR3: TGTGCCAGCAGTCCCGACAGGGGGCCCGGGGAAAAACTGTTTTTT. Translation gives CASSPDRGPGEKLFF. Looking up the rest from reference TRBV27 and TRBJ1-4 gives the full variable domain: EAQVTQNPRYLITVTGKKLTVTCSQNMNHEYMSWYRQDPGLGLRQIYYSMNVEVTDKGDVPEGYKVSRKEKRNFPLILESPSPNQTSLYFCASSPDRGPGEKLFFGSGTQLSVL.

The chain combines TRBV5-1 with TRBJ2-7; 10 bases match TRBD1. Trimming at V came to 4 bases and at J to 2 bases, leaving 12 bases not matched to a gene. Germline CDR1 reads SGHRS; CDR2 reads YFSETQ. The CDR3 has 17 amino acids. This chain's CDR3 is CASSPWPGTGATYEQYV. The CDR3, as DNA: TGCGCCAGCAGCCCGTGGCCCGGGACAGGGGCCACCTACGAGCAGTACGTC.

J is TRBJ2-2 and V is TRBV11-1; TRBD2 matches at 7 bases. The CDR3 runs to 14 residues. CDR1 is SGHAT, CDR2 FQDESV, per germline (reference sequence). V lost 5 bases, J lost 5 bases, and 5 bases stayed unmatched. CDR3 region: CASSPRGVTGELFF. CDR3 coding DNA: TGTGCCAGCAGCCCACGGGGGGTTACCGGGGAGCTGTTTTTT.

CDR3 loop: CALGSGRGTGELFF. Written as DNA, the CDR3 is TGTGCCTTAGGTAGCGGGAGGGGGACCGGGGAGCTGTTTTTT. The V gene is TRBV6-5, the J gene TRBJ2-2; 11 nucleotides agree with TRBD2. Trimming at V came to 11 bases and at J to 5 bases, leaving 7 bases not matched to a gene. The CDR3 has 14 residues. Germline CDR1 reads MNHEY; CDR2 reads SVGAGI.

This clone was picked up a small number of times. The chain employs TRBV19 and TRBJ1-1; 8 bases match TRBD1. Unmatched junction bases numbered 6, after V lost 5 bases and J lost 10 bases. The CDR3 spans 12 residues. Germline loops: CDR1 LNHDA, CDR2 SQIVND (reference sequence). In DNA, the CDR3 is TGTGCCAGTAGTGTCCAACAGGGGGGAGCTTTCTTT. It codes for CASSVQQGGAFF.

The chain joins TRBV19 to TRBJ2-2; D gene unclear. The CDR3 runs 15 residues. Germline loops: CDR1 LNHDA, CDR2 SQIVND (reference sequence). Trimming removed 1 base at V and 2 bases at J, with 8 bases between. The CDR3: CASSIGGGNTGELFF. Here the CDR3 DNA reads TGTGCCAGTAGTATAGGAGGCGGAAACACCGGGGAGCTGTTTTTT.

The J gene is TRBJ2-1, the V gene TRBV27; TRBD2 matches 11 bases. With 3 bases clipped from V and 0 bases from J, the junction kept 4 bases outside the gene matches. The CDR3 sequence is 17 residues long. The germline CDR1 and CDR2 sequences are MNHEY and SMNVEV (reference sequence). DNA for the CDR3: TGTGCCAGCAGTTTCTTGACTAGCGGGGACTCCTACAATGAGCAGTTCTTC. It encodes CASSFLTSGDSYNEQFF.

The chain couples TRBV19 to TRBJ2-6; no clear D gene. Germline assignment: CDR1 LNHDA and CDR2 SQIVND (reference sequence). Trimming shortened V by 3 bases and J by 3 bases, and 3 bases separated the two germline ends. The CDR3 has 13 residues. Here the CDR3 reads CASSINGANVLTF. The CDR3 region has the DNA TGTGCCAGTAGTATTAATGGGGCCAACGTCCTGACTTTC.